Listed below are T cell receptor beta chains from one sample, sequenced in a study of blood T cell repertoires in COVID-19. Here immunoSEQ multiplex PCR was the method, and the copy in TCRdb shows in-frame clones only, minus some. The data contain under 300,000 clones, approximately 90% of them singletons. The specimen was peripheral blood. All receptors derive from a woman aged 40 to 55 who had recovered from COVID-19. CDR3s include the opening cysteine and the closing phenylalanine or tryptophan. A D gene is named only where the DNA matches it firmly. Size is omitted from some rows. Given values are once, few, many or a class for expanded clones.

abundance: -; len: 15; j_gene: TRBJ2-1; d_gene: TRBD2; v_gene: TRBV11-2; CDR3nt: TGTGCCAGCAGCTTCATAGCGGGAGGTTACAATGAGCAGTTCTTC; CDR3aa: CASSFIAGGYNEQFF
abundance: -; len: 14; j_gene: TRBJ2-3; d_gene: -; v_gene: TRBV27; CDR3nt: TGTGCCAGCAGCTCTACTAGAATCACAGATACGCAGTATTTT; CDR3aa: CASSSTRITDTQYF
abundance: -; len: 15; j_gene: TRBJ2-1; d_gene: -; v_gene: TRBV6-5; CDR3nt: TGTGCCAGCAGTCCACGGGGGGCTACGGTTCATGAGCAGTTCTTC; CDR3aa: CASSPRGATVHEQFF
abundance: -; len: 16; j_gene: TRBJ1-4; d_gene: -; v_gene: TRBV19; CDR3nt: TGTGCCAGTAGTACGGGGTTGGGGAGGATTAATGAAAAACTGTTTTTT; CDR3aa: CASSTGLGRINEKLFF
abundance: -; len: 16; j_gene: TRBJ2-7; d_gene: TRBD2; v_gene: TRBV27; CDR3nt: TGTGCCAGCAGTTTATCTTCTAGCGGACTCCCCTACGAGCAGTACTTC; CDR3aa: CASSLSSSGLPYEQYF
abundance: -; len: 16; j_gene: TRBJ2-7; d_gene: TRBD1; v_gene: TRBV5-1; CDR3nt: TGCGCCAGCAGCCTGGGGGGGACAGGGGATTCCCGCGAGCAGTACTTC; CDR3aa: CASSLGGTGDSREQYF
abundance: -; len: 15; j_gene: TRBJ2-5; d_gene: -; v_gene: TRBV6-6; CDR3nt: TGTGCCAGCAGTTACTCAGGGGGCGGGGGGGAGACCCAGTACTTC; CDR3aa: CASSYSGGGGETQYF
abundance: few; len: 13; j_gene: TRBJ1-5; d_gene: -; v_gene: TRBV20-1; CDR3nt: TGCAGTGCTAGTACAGGGAGCAATCAGCCCCAGCATTTT; CDR3aa: CSASTGSNQPQHF
abundance: few; len: 16; j_gene: TRBJ1-2; d_gene: TRBD1; v_gene: TRBV18; CDR3nt: TGTGCCAGCTCACTTGATCAGGGGGCGATGGTCTATGGCTACACCTTC; CDR3aa: CASSLDQGAMVYGYTF
abundance: -; len: 14; j_gene: TRBJ1-2; d_gene: -; v_gene: TRBV5-6; CDR3nt: TGTGCCAGCAGCGTACGACAGAGAGTTTATGGCTACACCTTC; CDR3aa: CASSVRQRVYGYTF
abundance: -; len: 12; j_gene: TRBJ1-2; d_gene: -; v_gene: TRBV5-6; CDR3nt: TGTGCCAGCAGCCCAGGCGGGGTAGGCTACACCTTC; CDR3aa: CASSPGGVGYTF
abundance: -; len: 15; j_gene: TRBJ1-2; d_gene: -; v_gene: TRBV18; CDR3nt: TGTGCCAGCTCACCGCAGGGCAGTCCTAACTATGGCTACACCTTC; CDR3aa: CASSPQGSPNYGYTF
abundance: -; len: 13; j_gene: TRBJ2-5; d_gene: TRBD2; v_gene: TRBV7-3; CDR3nt: TGTGCCAGCAGCCTAGGACTAGCAGAGACCCAGTACTTC; CDR3aa: CASSLGLAETQYF
abundance: once; len: 16; j_gene: TRBJ1-4; d_gene: TRBD1; v_gene: TRBV4-1; CDR3nt: TGCGCCAGCAGCCAATCCCCACGACAGGGGGGCGAAAAACTGTTTTTT; CDR3aa: CASSQSPRQGGEKLFF
abundance: few; len: 15; j_gene: TRBJ1-4; d_gene: TRBD1; v_gene: TRBV7-2; CDR3nt: TGTGCCAGCAGCACAAAAACAGGGGTGGGTGAAAAACTGTTTTTT; CDR3aa: CASSTKTGVGEKLFF
abundance: few; len: 15; j_gene: TRBJ2-1; d_gene: -; v_gene: TRBV5-1; CDR3nt: TGCGCCAGCAGCTTGATGTTTCACAGCTACAATGAGCAGTTCTTC; CDR3aa: CASSLMFHSYNEQFF
abundance: -; len: 14; j_gene: TRBJ2-1; d_gene: TRBD1; v_gene: TRBV27; CDR3nt: TGTGCCAGCTGGGGACAGGGGGCTTACAATGAGCAGTTCTTC; CDR3aa: CASWGQGAYNEQFF
abundance: -; len: 12; j_gene: TRBJ1-2; d_gene: -; v_gene: TRBV9; CDR3nt: TGTGCCAGCGGGGCAGCTAACTATGGCTACACCTTC; CDR3aa: CASGAANYGYTF
abundance: few; len: 14; j_gene: TRBJ1-4; d_gene: -; v_gene: TRBV30; CDR3nt: TGTGCCTCCACCGGCGGAATTGCTAATGAAAAACTGTTTTTT; CDR3aa: CASTGGIANEKLFF
abundance: -; len: 15; j_gene: TRBJ1-5; d_gene: -; v_gene: TRBV6-2/TRBV6-3; CDR3nt: TGTGCCAGCAGTTACTCCCCCCGGGGAGGTCAGCCCCAGCATTTT; CDR3aa: CASSYSPRGGQPQHF
abundance: -; len: 14; j_gene: TRBJ1-4; d_gene: -; v_gene: TRBV19; CDR3nt: TGTGCCAGTAGTATGAGGTGGAGTAATGAAAAACTGTTTTTT; CDR3aa: CASSMRWSNEKLFF
abundance: -; len: 14; j_gene: TRBJ2-3; d_gene: TRBD1; v_gene: TRBV7-9; CDR3nt: TGTGCCAGCAGCTGGACAGGGACTGCAGATACGCAGTATTTT; CDR3aa: CASSWTGTADTQYF
abundance: -; len: 13; j_gene: TRBJ1-2; d_gene: -; v_gene: TRBV14; CDR3nt: TGTGCCAGCAGCCCTCAGGTTTACTATGGCTACACCTTC; CDR3aa: CASSPQVYYGYTF
abundance: -; len: 13; j_gene: TRBJ1-2; d_gene: TRBD1; v_gene: TRBV27; CDR3nt: TGTGCCAGCAGTTTGACAGGGGACTATGGCTACACCTTC; CDR3aa: CASSLTGDYGYTF
abundance: -; len: 16; j_gene: TRBJ2-3; d_gene: TRBD2; v_gene: TRBV11-3; CDR3nt: TGTGCCAGCAGCTTGAGGGGGACTAGCGGGAGTGATACGCAGTATTTT; CDR3aa: CASSLRGTSGSDTQYF